Sequencing of this TCR beta chain was carried out in a study of T cell responses to AZD1222 COVID-19 vaccine. Repertoires were generated with immunoSEQ multiplex PCR, while TCRdb's copy carries only in-frame clones and drops some. This sample has 85,000 to 90,000 clones, with roughly nine tenths found just once. A word on this clone: Its antigen is not known.

Overall study results and limits: The study identified only six AZD1222 recipients as seropositive at baseline. All repertoire sampling was performed exclusively after the peak T cell response. White British ancestry dominated among donors, who included more females, and clonal diversity was possibly underestimated. Spike was spanned by vaccine-associated CD4 TCRs, which were dominant at 160-218 and 743-854.

This receptor was taken from an adult who received the AZD1222 COVID-19 vaccine. This material consisted of peripheral blood, taken 28 days after the second AZD1222 dose.

The CDR3 nucleotides are TGTGCCAGCAGCTTAGATGAGCTAGCGGGGGTTAGAGATACGCAGTATTTT. It translates to CASSLDELAGVRDTQYF. The chain couples TRBV11-2 to TRBJ2-3; 10 bases fit TRBD2. This CDR3 spans 17 amino acids. V lost 0 bases to trimming and J lost 5 bases; unmatched junction nucleotides: 8. Germline V gives CDR1 SGHAT, CDR2 FQNNGV.